The T cell receptor beta chain described here comes from a study of T cell responses to AZD1222 COVID-19 vaccine. General study points: There were mostly white British donors and more females than males, and clonal diversity was possibly underestimated.

For this clone: Its target is unknown.

V lost 8 bases and J 1 base, leaving 9 bases between the germline ends. This CDR3 region has 12 residues. From germline, CDR1 is ENHRY and CDR2 SYGVKD. Profiling relied on immunoSEQ multiplex PCR, and the TCRdb table lists in-frame clones only, not all of them. Among almost 80,000 clones listed, about 85% were seen once. The clonotype comes from an adult in good health. This material consisted of peripheral blood, taken on day 0 of AZD1222 vaccination. This chain links TRBV10-3 with TRBJ2-7; TRBD2 is a possible D gene (6 bases). For the CDR3, the DNA is TGTGCCATCCAGGAGGGGTCCTACGAGCAGTACTTC. It is translated as CAIQEGSYEQYF.